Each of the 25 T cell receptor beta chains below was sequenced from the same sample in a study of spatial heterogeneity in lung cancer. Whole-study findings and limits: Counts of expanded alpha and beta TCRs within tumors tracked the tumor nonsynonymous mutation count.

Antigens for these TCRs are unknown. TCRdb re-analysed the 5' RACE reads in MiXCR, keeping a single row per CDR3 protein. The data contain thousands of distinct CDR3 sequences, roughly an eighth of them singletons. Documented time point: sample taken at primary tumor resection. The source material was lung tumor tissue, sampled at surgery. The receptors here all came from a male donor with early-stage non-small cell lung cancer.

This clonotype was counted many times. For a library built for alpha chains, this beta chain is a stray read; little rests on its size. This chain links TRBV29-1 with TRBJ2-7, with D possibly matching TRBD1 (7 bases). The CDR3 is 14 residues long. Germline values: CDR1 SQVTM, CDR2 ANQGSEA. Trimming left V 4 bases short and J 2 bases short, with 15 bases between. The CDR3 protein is CSVGAGQRPYEQYF. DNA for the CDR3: TGCAGCGTTGGGGCGGGACAGAGGCCCTACGAGCAGTACTTC.

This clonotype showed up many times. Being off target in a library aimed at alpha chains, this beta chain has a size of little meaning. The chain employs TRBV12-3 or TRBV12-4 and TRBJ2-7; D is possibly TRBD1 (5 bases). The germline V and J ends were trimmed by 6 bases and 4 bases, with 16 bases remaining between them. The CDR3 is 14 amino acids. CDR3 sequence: CASSPGSGWYEQYF. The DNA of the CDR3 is TGTGCCAGCAGCCCCGGGTCAGGGTGGTACGAGCAGTACTTC.

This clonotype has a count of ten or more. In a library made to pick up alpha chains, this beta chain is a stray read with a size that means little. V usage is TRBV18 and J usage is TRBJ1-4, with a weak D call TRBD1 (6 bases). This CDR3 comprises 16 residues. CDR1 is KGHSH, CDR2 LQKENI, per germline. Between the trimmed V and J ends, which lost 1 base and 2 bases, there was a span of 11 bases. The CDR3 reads CASSPLAGATNEKLFF. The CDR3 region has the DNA TGTGCCAGCTCACCACTCGCAGGGGCCACTAATGAAAAACTGTTTTTT.

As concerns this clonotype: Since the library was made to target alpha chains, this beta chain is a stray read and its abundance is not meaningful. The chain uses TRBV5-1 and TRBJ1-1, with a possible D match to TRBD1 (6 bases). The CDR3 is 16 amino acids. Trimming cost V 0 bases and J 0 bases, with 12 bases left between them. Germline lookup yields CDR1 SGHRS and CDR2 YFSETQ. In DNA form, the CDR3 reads TGCGCCAGCAGCTTGGAGCCAGGGGAAATGAACACTGAAGCTTTCTTT. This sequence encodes CASSLEPGEMNTEAFF.

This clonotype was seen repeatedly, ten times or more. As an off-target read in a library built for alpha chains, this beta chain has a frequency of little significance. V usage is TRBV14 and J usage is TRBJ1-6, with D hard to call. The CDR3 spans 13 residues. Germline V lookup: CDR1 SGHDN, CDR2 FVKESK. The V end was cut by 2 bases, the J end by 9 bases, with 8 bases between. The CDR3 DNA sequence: TGTGCCAGCAGCCAAAACCCAGGTTCACCCCTCCACTTT. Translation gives CASSQNPGSPLHF.

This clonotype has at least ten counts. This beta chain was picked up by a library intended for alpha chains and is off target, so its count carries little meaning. The CDR3 reads CASSAGTEASTGQYF. In nucleotides, the CDR3 is TGTGCCAGCAGCGCTGGGACGGAGGCCTCTACGGGGCAGTACTTC. This chain joins TRBV9 and TRBJ2-7; D possibly matches TRBD1 or TRBD2 (5 bases each). The CDR3 runs to 15 residues. The germline CDR1 and CDR2 sequences are SGDLS and YYNGEE. Trimming removed 3 bases at V and 9 bases at J, with 22 bases between.

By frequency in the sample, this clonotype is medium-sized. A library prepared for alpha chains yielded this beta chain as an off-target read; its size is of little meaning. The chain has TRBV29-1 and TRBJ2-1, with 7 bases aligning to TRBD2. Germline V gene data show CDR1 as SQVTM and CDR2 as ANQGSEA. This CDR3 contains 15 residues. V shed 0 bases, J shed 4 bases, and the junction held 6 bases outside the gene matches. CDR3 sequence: CSVEDQGSGYNEQFF. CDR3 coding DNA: TGCAGCGTTGAAGATCAGGGTAGCGGGTACAATGAGCAGTTCTTC.

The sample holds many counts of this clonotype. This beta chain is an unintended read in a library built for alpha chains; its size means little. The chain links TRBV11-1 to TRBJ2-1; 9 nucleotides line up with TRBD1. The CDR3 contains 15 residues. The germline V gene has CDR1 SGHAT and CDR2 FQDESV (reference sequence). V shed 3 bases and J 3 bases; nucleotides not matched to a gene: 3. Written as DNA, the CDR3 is TGTGCCAGCAGCTTTGGACAGGGGATCTACAATGAGCAGTTCTTC. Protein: CASSFGQGIYNEQFF.

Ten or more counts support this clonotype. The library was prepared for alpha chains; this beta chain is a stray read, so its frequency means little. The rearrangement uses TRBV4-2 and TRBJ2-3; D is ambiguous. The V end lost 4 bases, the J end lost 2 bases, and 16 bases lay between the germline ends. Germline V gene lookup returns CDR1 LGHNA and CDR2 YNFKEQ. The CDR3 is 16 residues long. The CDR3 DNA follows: TGTGCCAGCAGCCGACCCTTGGAAAGCCACACAGATACGCAGTATTTT. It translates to CASSRPLESHTDTQYF.

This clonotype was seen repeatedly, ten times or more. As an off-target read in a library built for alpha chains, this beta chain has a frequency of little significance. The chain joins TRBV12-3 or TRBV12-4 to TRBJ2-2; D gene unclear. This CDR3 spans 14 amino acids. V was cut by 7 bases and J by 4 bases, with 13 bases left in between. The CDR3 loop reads CASTPLIVTGELFF. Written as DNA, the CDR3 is TGTGCCAGCACCCCGCTAATAGTCACCGGGGAGCTGTTTTTT.

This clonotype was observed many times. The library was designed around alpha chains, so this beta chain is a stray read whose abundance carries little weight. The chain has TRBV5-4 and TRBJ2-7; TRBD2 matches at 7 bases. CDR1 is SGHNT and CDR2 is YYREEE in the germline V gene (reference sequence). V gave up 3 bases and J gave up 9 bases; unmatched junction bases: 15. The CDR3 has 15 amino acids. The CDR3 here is CASSSSSGPPDRQYF. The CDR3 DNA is TGTGCCAGCAGCTCGTCTAGCGGTCCCCCAGACAGGCAGTACTTC.

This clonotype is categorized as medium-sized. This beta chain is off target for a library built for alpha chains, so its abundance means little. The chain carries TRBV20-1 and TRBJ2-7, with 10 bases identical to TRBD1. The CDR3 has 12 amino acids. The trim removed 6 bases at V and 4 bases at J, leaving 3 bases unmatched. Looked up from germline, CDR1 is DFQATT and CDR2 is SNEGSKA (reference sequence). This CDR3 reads CSAKGQGYEQYF. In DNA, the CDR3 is TGCAGTGCAAAGGGACAGGGGTACGAGCAGTACTTC.

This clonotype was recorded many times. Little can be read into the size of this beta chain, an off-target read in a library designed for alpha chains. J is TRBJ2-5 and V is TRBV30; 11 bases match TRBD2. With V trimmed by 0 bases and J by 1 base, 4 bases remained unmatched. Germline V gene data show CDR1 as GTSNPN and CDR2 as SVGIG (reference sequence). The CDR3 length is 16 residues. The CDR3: CAWSVRGLAVQETQYF. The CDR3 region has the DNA TGTGCCTGGAGTGTAAGGGGACTAGCGGTCCAAGAGACCCAGTACTTC.

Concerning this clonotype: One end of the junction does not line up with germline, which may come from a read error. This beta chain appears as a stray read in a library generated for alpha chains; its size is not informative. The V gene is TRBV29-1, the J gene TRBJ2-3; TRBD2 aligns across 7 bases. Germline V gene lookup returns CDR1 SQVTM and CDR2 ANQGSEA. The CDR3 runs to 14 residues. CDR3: CSVASPTSADTQYF. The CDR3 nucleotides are TGCAGCGTTGCCTCCCCCACTAGCGCAGATACGCAGTATTTC.

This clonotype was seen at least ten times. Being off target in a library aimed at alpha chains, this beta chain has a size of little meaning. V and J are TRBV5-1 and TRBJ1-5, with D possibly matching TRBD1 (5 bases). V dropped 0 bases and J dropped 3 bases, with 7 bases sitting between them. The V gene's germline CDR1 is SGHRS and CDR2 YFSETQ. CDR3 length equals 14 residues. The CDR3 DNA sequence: TGCGCCAGCAGCTTGGAAGGGGTCAATCAGCCCCAGCATTTT. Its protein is CASSLEGVNQPQHF.

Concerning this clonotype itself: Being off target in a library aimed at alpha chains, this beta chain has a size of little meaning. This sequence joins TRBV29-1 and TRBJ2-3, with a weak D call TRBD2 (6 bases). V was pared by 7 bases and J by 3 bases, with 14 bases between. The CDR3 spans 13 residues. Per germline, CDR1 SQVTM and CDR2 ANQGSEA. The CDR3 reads CSASLAQTDTQYF. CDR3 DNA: TGCAGCGCCTCACTAGCCCAGACAGATACGCAGTATTTT.

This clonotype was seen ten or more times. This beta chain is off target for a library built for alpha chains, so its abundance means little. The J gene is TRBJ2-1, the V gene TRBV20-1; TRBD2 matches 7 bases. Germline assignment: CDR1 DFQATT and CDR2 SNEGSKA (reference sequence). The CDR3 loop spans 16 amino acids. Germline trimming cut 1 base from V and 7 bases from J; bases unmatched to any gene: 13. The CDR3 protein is CSARVGSGERWNEQFF. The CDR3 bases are TGCAGTGCTAGAGTAGGGAGCGGGGAGAGGTGGAATGAGCAGTTCTTC.

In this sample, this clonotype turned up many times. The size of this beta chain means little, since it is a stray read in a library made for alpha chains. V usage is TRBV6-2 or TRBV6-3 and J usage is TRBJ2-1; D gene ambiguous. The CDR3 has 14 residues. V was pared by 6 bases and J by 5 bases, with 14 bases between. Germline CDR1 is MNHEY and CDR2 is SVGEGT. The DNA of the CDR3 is TGTGCCAGCAGCTCAAGTGTCGAGGACAATGAGCAGTTCTTC. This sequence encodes CASSSSVEDNEQFF.

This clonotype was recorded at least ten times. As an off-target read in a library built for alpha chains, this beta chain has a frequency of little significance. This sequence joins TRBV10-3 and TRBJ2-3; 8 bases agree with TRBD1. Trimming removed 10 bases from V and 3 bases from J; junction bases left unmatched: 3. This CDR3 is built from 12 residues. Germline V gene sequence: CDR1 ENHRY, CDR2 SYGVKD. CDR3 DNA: TGTGCCACGAGGGACAGGACAGATACGCAGTATTTT. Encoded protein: CATRDRTDTQYF.

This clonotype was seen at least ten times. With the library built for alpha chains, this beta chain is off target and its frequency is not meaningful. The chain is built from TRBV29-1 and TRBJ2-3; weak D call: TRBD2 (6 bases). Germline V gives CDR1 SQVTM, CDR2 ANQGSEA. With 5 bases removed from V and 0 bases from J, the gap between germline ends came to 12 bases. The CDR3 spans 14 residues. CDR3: CSVNAGTSTDTQYF. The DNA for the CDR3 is TGCAGCGTTAACGCGGGAACTAGCACAGATACGCAGTATTTT.

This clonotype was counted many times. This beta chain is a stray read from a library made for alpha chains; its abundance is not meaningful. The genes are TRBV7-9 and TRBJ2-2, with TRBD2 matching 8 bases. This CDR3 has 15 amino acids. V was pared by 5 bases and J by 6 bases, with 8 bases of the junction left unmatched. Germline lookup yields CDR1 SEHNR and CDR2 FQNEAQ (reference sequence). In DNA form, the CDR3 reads TGTGCCAGCAGCCTTCGGTTGCGGGAGGCCGGGGAGCTGTTTTTT. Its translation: CASSLRLREAGELFF.

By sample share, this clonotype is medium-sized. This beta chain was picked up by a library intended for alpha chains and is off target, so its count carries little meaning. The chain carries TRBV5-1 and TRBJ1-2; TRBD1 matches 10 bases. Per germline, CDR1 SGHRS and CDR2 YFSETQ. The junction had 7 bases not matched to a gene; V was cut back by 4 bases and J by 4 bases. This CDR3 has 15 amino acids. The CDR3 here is CASSSRDRGFYGYTF. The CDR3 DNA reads TGCGCCAGCAGCAGCCGGGACAGGGGATTCTATGGCTACACCTTC.

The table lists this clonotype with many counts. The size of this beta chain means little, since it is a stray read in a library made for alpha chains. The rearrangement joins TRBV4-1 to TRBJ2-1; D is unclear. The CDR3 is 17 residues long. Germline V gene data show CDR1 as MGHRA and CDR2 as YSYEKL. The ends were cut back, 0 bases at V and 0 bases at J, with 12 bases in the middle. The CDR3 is CASSQDLIQSSYNEQFF. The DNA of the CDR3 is TGCGCCAGCAGCCAAGATCTAATTCAATCCTCCTACAATGAGCAGTTCTTC.

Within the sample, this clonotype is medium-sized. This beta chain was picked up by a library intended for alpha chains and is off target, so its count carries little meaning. CDR3 region: CASSGTSGNYHNEQFF. The DNA of the CDR3 is TGTGCCAGCAGTGGGACTAGCGGAAACTACCACAATGAGCAGTTCTTC. This chain joins TRBV7-3 and TRBJ2-1; 11 bases match TRBD2. V lost 6 bases, J lost 5 bases, and 9 bases stayed unmatched. CDR1 is SGHTA, CDR2 FQGTGA, per germline. The CDR3 consists of 16 residues.

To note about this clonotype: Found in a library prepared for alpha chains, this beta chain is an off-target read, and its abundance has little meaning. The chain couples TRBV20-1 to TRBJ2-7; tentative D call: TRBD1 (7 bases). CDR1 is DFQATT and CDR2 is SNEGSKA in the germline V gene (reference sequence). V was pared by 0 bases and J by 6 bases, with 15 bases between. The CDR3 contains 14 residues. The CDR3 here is CSARETGAGSEQYF. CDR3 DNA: TGCAGTGCTAGAGAAACAGGGGCGGGAAGCGAGCAGTACTTC.